A selection of T cell receptor beta chains follows, all from one sample in a study of monozygotic twins with cystic fibrosis. Method: immunoSEQ multiplex PCR; TCRdb's copy keeps in-frame clones and lacks some. The sample records some 9,600 clones, approximately 90% being singletons. The sequenced sample consisted of blood. The receptor source for this set is a boy aged 2 to 10 with cystic fibrosis. Both conserved end residues are trimmed from each CDR3. Clone size is stated in some rows and not others, as once, few, many or a class when expanded.

J gene,clone size,V gene,CDR3 protein
TRBJ1-5,-,TRBV6-5,ASRPAGSSNQPQH
TRBJ1-6,-,TRBV2,ASSGERDSPLH
TRBJ2-1,-,TRBV27,ASSSPLRGGYNEQF
TRBJ2-5,-,TRBV29-1,SVAKGQETQY
TRBJ2-3,-,TRBV5-1,ASSLVGPSTDTQY
TRBJ1-5,-,TRBV27,ASTPWWGVLGNQPQH
TRBJ2-2,-,TRBV9,ASSVGADQSNTGELF
TRBJ1-2,-,TRBV30,AWVPGQTTYGYT
TRBJ2-1,-,TRBV7-8,ASSWRLAGATLFNEQF
TRBJ2-3,few,TRBV7-9,ASSLGDQSTDTQY